This entry concerns a single TCR beta chain. Its antigen is not known. The sample is drawn from a study of T cell responses to AZD1222 COVID-19 vaccine. Germline V CDR1 and CDR2: LNHDA, SQIVND (reference sequence). This CDR3 is built from 15 residues. V dropped 6 bases and J dropped 1 base, with 10 bases sitting between them. Study-wide results and limits: No repertoire was sampled before or during the peak T cell response, only after it. Nearly half of the spike-specific TCRs reportedly recognize variant regions that carry no mutations. Compared with day 0, the breadth and depth of the Spike-specific TCR repertoire rose significantly after two doses of AZD1222.

This table comes from immunoSEQ multiplex PCR, and its TCRdb copy is limited to in-frame clones, with some not included. The repertoire holds approximately 270,000 clones, with 90% to 95% as singletons. This clonotype was sampled from an adult who received the AZD1222 COVID-19 vaccine. The sample here was peripheral blood, taken 28 days after the second AZD1222 dose. The J gene is TRBJ2-6, the V gene TRBV19; D call uncertain. The CDR3 nucleotides read TGTGCCAGTAGCATCCTGTCTTCTGGGGCCAACGTCCTGACTTTC. Protein sequence: CASSILSSGANVLTF.